This is a list of T cell receptor beta chains from one sample in a study of identical twins. Via MiXCR, TCRdb re-called the 5' RACE reads, giving one row per CDR3 protein. The table includes under 500,000 distinct CDR3 sequences, approximately 14% detected once. The sample was also reused in another study, on yellow fever vaccine responses in identical twins.

Sequencing was performed on CD4+ T cells sorted from blood. Receptors originate from a woman under 30 in good health. The CDR3 runs from the conserved cysteine through the conserved F or W. The order of the fields is V gene, J gene, clone size, D gene, CDR3 DNA, CDR3 protein. D genes are given only for firm matches. Clone size appears in some rows only: once, few, many, or a class for an expanded clone.

V: TRBV3-1
J: TRBJ2-7
size: .
D: .
DNA: TGTGCCAGCAGCCAAGGGTGGAGCTACGAGCAGTACTTC
CDR3: CASSQGWSYEQYF

V: TRBV12-3/TRBV12-4
J: TRBJ1-1
size: few
D: TRBD1
DNA: TGTGCCAGCAGTCTCTTTCTCGACAGGGCACCCGAGGCTTTCTTT
CDR3: CASSLFLDRAPEAFF

V: TRBV28
J: TRBJ1-1
size: .
D: .
DNA: TGTGCCAGCAGCCCCCCGGCAGACTACACTGAAGCTTTCTTT
CDR3: CASSPPADYTEAFF

V: TRBV27
J: TRBJ2-1
size: many
D: TRBD2
DNA: TGTGCCAGCAGTTTACGGGGACTAGCGGGAGACAATGAGCAGTTCTTC
CDR3: CASSLRGLAGDNEQFF

V: TRBV18
J: TRBJ2-3
size: .
D: .
DNA: TGTGCCAGCTCACCACTGAGTAACACAGATACGCAGTATTTT
CDR3: CASSPLSNTDTQYF

V: TRBV12-3/TRBV12-4
J: TRBJ1-5
size: many
D: .
DNA: TGTGCCAGCAGTTTAGGCGTGCCGCAGGGCAATCAGCCCCAGCATTTT
CDR3: CASSLGVPQGNQPQHF

V: TRBV9
J: TRBJ2-5
size: few
D: .
DNA: TGTGCCAGCAGCAAAATGGCAGGCTTAGCCTCAGAGACCCAGTACTTC
CDR3: CASSKMAGLASETQYF

V: TRBV20-1
J: TRBJ2-1
size: few
D: .
DNA: TGCAGTGCTAGAGCATCCCGAGGGGCAGTGAATGAGCAGTTCTTC
CDR3: CSARASRGAVNEQFF

V: TRBV2
J: TRBJ2-5
size: .
D: TRBD2
DNA: TGTGCCAGCAGTGCGACTAGCGGGGGGAGGGAGACCCAGTACTTC
CDR3: CASSATSGGRETQYF

V: TRBV29-1
J: TRBJ2-1
size: .
D: TRBD2
DNA: TGCAGCGTTGAAGGGGGGACTACCTCCTACAATGAGCAGTTCTTC
CDR3: CSVEGGTTSYNEQFF

V: TRBV7-8
J: TRBJ2-5
size: few
D: .
DNA: TGTGCCAGCAGCTTTCGGCCTCCTCGCCAGGAGACCCAGTACTTC
CDR3: CASSFRPPRQETQYF

V: TRBV23-1
J: TRBJ2-5
size: .
D: .
DNA: TGCGCCAGCAGTCCTTCAGGGACCCAGTACTTC
CDR3: CASSPSGTQYF

V: TRBV15
J: TRBJ2-2
size: .
D: TRBD1
DNA: TGTGCCACCAGCCTAAACCGGGGACAGGGGGCCGGGGAGCTGTTTTTT
CDR3: CATSLNRGQGAGELFF

V: TRBV11-2
J: TRBJ2-7
size: .
D: TRBD1
DNA: TGTGCCAGCAGCTACGACAGGGGCGGATACGAGCAGTACTTC
CDR3: CASSYDRGGYEQYF

V: TRBV20-1
J: TRBJ2-3
size: .
D: .
DNA: TGCAGTGCTAGAGATACTTTAGCAACGGGATCTAGGCAGTATTTT
CDR3: CSARDTLATGSRQYF

V: TRBV5-6
J: TRBJ2-1
size: .
D: .
DNA: TGTGCCAGCAGCTTGGTGGCGGAGGGGAATGAGCAGTTCTTC
CDR3: CASSLVAEGNEQFF

V: TRBV6-1
J: TRBJ2-3
size: many
D: TRBD2
DNA: TGTGCCAGCAGTGAAGTGCGGGGGGGCCGCGGCACAGATACGCAGTATTTT
CDR3: CASSEVRGGRGTDTQYF

V: TRBV11-2
J: TRBJ2-5
size: few
D: TRBD2
DNA: TGTGCCAGCAGCTTAGAGCTAGCGGTCCAAGAGACCCAGTACTTC
CDR3: CASSLELAVQETQYF

V: TRBV20-1
J: TRBJ2-5
size: few
D: TRBD2
DNA: TGCAGTGCTAGAGATCAAGGCCTCGGAGGGAGGGCCCAGTACTTC
CDR3: CSARDQGLGGRAQYF

V: TRBV7-2
J: TRBJ2-2
size: few
D: .
DNA: TGTGCCAGCAGCTATCTGGGCCCAACCGGGGAGCTGTTTTTT
CDR3: CASSYLGPTGELFF

V: TRBV10-3
J: TRBJ2-3
size: many
D: TRBD2
DNA: TGTGCCATCAGTAGGACTAGCGGACCGGGGGGCACAGATACGCAGTATTTT
CDR3: CAISRTSGPGGTDTQYF

V: TRBV20-1
J: TRBJ2-3
size: .
D: TRBD2
DNA: TGCAGTGCGCCTCCTAGCGGAGGCACAGATACGCAGTATTTT
CDR3: CSAPPSGGTDTQYF

V: TRBV12-3/TRBV12-4
J: TRBJ1-5
size: .
D: .
DNA: TGTGCCAGCAGTTTAGGGGGGACTATCAATCAGCCCCAGCATTTT
CDR3: CASSLGGTINQPQHF

V: TRBV7-2
J: TRBJ1-6
size: .
D: TRBD1
DNA: TGTGCCAGCAGCCTGGTGGGGGACAGGAATTCACCCCTCCACTTT
CDR3: CASSLVGDRNSPLHF

V: TRBV6-5
J: TRBJ2-3
size: few
D: .
DNA: TGTGCCAGCAGTTACATAATACAGGGATCGGATACGCAGTATTTT
CDR3: CASSYIIQGSDTQYF

V: TRBV12-3/TRBV12-4
J: TRBJ2-7
size: many
D: TRBD1
DNA: TGTGCCAGCAGTCCCCCGGGACAGGGGTCCTACGAGCAGTACTTC
CDR3: CASSPPGQGSYEQYF

V: TRBV4-1
J: TRBJ2-5
size: many
D: .
DNA: TGCGCCAGCAGCCCACGACAGCTACAAGAGACCCAGTACTTC
CDR3: CASSPRQLQETQYF

V: TRBV5-5
J: TRBJ2-1
size: few
D: .
DNA: TGTGCCAGCAGAAGGGGATCGAACTCGAATGAGCAGTTCTTC
CDR3: CASRRGSNSNEQFF

V: TRBV28
J: TRBJ2-3
size: many
D: .
DNA: TGTGCCAGCAGTTCTGTCCTTGGGTCAAACACAGATACGCAGTATTTT
CDR3: CASSSVLGSNTDTQYF

V: TRBV19
J: TRBJ1-1
size: .
D: .
DNA: TGTGCCAGTACCATAAGCGTGAACACTGAAGCTTTCTTT
CDR3: CASTISVNTEAFF

V: TRBV20-1
J: TRBJ1-2
size: few
D: TRBD1
DNA: TGCAGTGCTAGGAACAACAGGGGAATAGTGGACGGCTACACCTTC
CDR3: CSARNNRGIVDGYTF

V: TRBV5-1
J: TRBJ2-2
size: .
D: TRBD2
DNA: TGCGCCAGCAGCGGCCTGGGACTACCGAACACCGGGGAGCTGTTTTTT
CDR3: CASSGLGLPNTGELFF

V: TRBV12-3/TRBV12-4
J: TRBJ2-1
size: few
D: TRBD2
DNA: TGTGCCAGCAGTTTGTCTAGCGGGGGGGCTGAGCAGTTCTTC
CDR3: CASSLSSGGAEQFF

V: TRBV20-1
J: TRBJ2-5
size: few
D: .
DNA: TGCAGTGTCCCCGCCGTGGAGACCCAGTACTTC
CDR3: CSVPAVETQYF

V: TRBV7-2
J: TRBJ2-1
size: many
D: TRBD2
DNA: TGTGCCAGCAGCCTGCTAGCGGGGGGGTACAATGAGCAGTTCTTC
CDR3: CASSLLAGGYNEQFF

V: TRBV15
J: TRBJ2-2
size: few
D: TRBD1
DNA: TGTGCCACCAGCAGCAAAATAAGGGGACAGGGGATCACCGGGGAGCTGTTTTTT
CDR3: CATSSKIRGQGITGELFF

V: TRBV3-1
J: TRBJ2-2
size: .
D: .
DNA: TGTGCCAGCAGCCGGGCAGGGCTCACCGGGGAGCTGTTTTTT
CDR3: CASSRAGLTGELFF

V: TRBV20-1
J: TRBJ2-1
size: few
D: .
DNA: TGCAGTGCCGAGCGAGGTCAGTCCTACAATGAGCAGTTCTTC
CDR3: CSAERGQSYNEQFF

V: TRBV4-1
J: TRBJ1-4
size: few
D: .
DNA: TGCGCCAGCAGCCAAGAAGGACAGAGGAATGAAAAACTGTTTTTT
CDR3: CASSQEGQRNEKLFF

V: TRBV4-3
J: TRBJ2-3
size: .
D: TRBD1
DNA: TGCGCCAGCAGCGAAGCAAACATACCTATACAGGGGGCAGATACGCAGTATTTT
CDR3: CASSEANIPIQGADTQYF

V: TRBV7-9
J: TRBJ2-1
size: .
D: .
DNA: TGTGCCAGCAGCTCCGGCGGGAACGATGAGCAGTTCTTC
CDR3: CASSSGGNDEQFF

V: TRBV24-1
J: TRBJ2-5
size: few
D: .
DNA: TGTGCCACCAGTGGCCGGGGCCGGAACCAAGAGACCCAGTACTTC
CDR3: CATSGRGRNQETQYF

V: TRBV4-3
J: TRBJ2-3
size: .
D: TRBD2
DNA: TGCGCCAGCAGCGGCGGGCTAGCGGCCACAGATACGCAGTATTTT
CDR3: CASSGGLAATDTQYF

V: TRBV12-3/TRBV12-4
J: TRBJ2-5
size: few
D: .
DNA: TGTGCCAGCACCTACGGTTCGGGGGGCAGGGAGACCCAGTACTTC
CDR3: CASTYGSGGRETQYF

V: TRBV12-3/TRBV12-4
J: TRBJ2-5
size: many
D: TRBD1
DNA: TGTGCCAGCAGTTTCGGGACAGATTCTTGGGAGACCCAGTACTTC
CDR3: CASSFGTDSWETQYF